This entry lists 27 T cell receptor beta chains sequenced from one sample in a study of cytomegalovirus exposure and HLA in healthy donors. With 60 Vbeta and 13 Jbeta primers, the PCR was carried out. Assay used: immunoSEQ multiplex PCR; TCRdb lists only in-frame clones, some missing. The listing records about 130,000 clones. Sequencing was performed on PBMCs. These TCRs come from a man aged 18 to 29 in good health and CMV-seronegative.

This chain's CDR3 is CASSSRGLRTGELFF. The CDR3, as DNA: TGTGCCAGCAGCTCCAGGGGGCTGCGCACCGGGGAGCTGTTTTTT. The gene calls are TRBV7-9 and TRBJ2-2, with 8 bases aligning to TRBD1. Germline CDR1 and CDR2: SEHNR and FQNEAQ (reference sequence). The CDR3 has 15 residues. Losses at the gene ends were 4 bases for V and 4 bases for J; bases not matched to a gene: 5.

This chain joins TRBV7-9 and TRBJ1-5; D not resolved. Per the germline V gene, CDR1 is SEHNR and CDR2 is FQNEAQ (reference sequence). The CDR3 loop spans 13 amino acids. CDR3 DNA sequence: TGTGCTTGCGGTGGGGAGAATGGTCAGCCCCAGCATTTT. As protein: CACGGENGQPQHF.

The genes are TRBV5-1 and TRBJ2-3; possibly TRBD2 for D (5 bases). Germline CDR1 SGHRS, CDR2 YFSETQ. The CDR3 is 15 amino acids. Trimming removed 0 bases from V and 4 bases from J, with 12 bases in between. The CDR3 DNA reads as TGCGCCAGCAGCTTGGCAGCGGCAAGGGCAGATACGCAGTATTTT. This codes for CASSLAAARADTQYF.

The chain links TRBV27 to TRBJ2-7, with D tentatively TRBD2 (5 bases). Trimming removed 3 bases from V and 6 bases from J, with 9 bases in between. The CDR3 covers 12 residues. The germline V gene encodes CDR1 MNHEY and CDR2 SMNVEV (reference sequence). CDR3 loop: CASSFGGREQYF. As DNA, the CDR3 is TGTGCCAGCAGTTTTGGAGGACGCGAGCAGTACTTC.

In nucleotides, the CDR3 is TGCGCCAGCAGCCGAAACCGTGAGTACGAGCAGTACTTC. Translating gives CASSRNREYEQYF. The V and J genes are TRBV4-1 and TRBJ2-7; D gene ambiguous. CDR1 is MGHRA and CDR2 is YSYEKL in the germline V gene. The CDR3 extends over 13 amino acids. Trimming removed 4 bases at V and 4 bases at J, with 11 bases between.

The V and J genes are TRBV28 and TRBJ2-2; TRBD1 might be the D (6 bases). Germline CDR1 reads MDHEN; CDR2 reads SYDVKM. Trimming cost V 1 base and J 4 bases, with 10 bases left between them. CDR3 length equals 15 residues. CDR3 loop: CASSLLVRGTGELFF. Written as DNA, the CDR3 is TGTGCCAGCAGTTTATTGGTCAGGGGCACCGGGGAGCTGTTTTTT.

The chain recombines TRBV29-1 with TRBJ2-3, with 8 bases fitting TRBD2. V was clipped by 7 bases and J by 4 bases; unmatched bases: 10. Looked up from germline, CDR1 is SQVTM and CDR2 is ANQGSEA. There are 14 residues in the CDR3. This chain's CDR3 is CSADSGEGADTQYF. The CDR3 DNA reads as TGCAGCGCTGATAGCGGGGAAGGTGCAGATACGCAGTATTTT.

The chain carries TRBV19 and TRBJ2-7; 8 bases are shared with TRBD1. This CDR3 is built from 18 residues. Per germline, CDR1 LNHDA and CDR2 SQIVND (reference sequence). V gave up 3 bases and J gave up 6 bases; unmatched junction bases: 19. The CDR3 protein is CASSIEQRTGRYYPEQYF. In DNA form, the CDR3 reads TGTGCCAGTAGTATCGAGCAAAGGACAGGGCGTTATTATCCCGAGCAGTACTTC.

The J gene is TRBJ2-1, the V gene TRBV25-1; D gene unclear. V dropped 8 bases and J dropped 8 bases, with 13 bases sitting between them. The CDR3 extends over 12 amino acids. Germline V gene sequence: CDR1 MGHDK, CDR2 SYGVNS. The CDR3 DNA reads as TGTGCCAGCGGAGCTAGTGGCCATGAGCAGTTCTTC. Translation gives CASGASGHEQFF.

This CDR3 is CASSEDRGNEKLFF. The CDR3 DNA sequence: TGTGCCAGCAGTGAAGACAGGGGTAATGAAAAACTGTTTTTT. The V call is TRBV6-1, the J call TRBJ1-4; TRBD1 agrees at 7 bases. V gave up 1 base and J gave up 4 bases; unmatched junction bases: 0. Germline loops: CDR1 MNHNS, CDR2 SASEGT. This CDR3 region has 14 residues.

The chain couples TRBV6-5 to TRBJ2-7; TRBD1 matches at 7 bases. V shed 8 bases and J 5 bases; nucleotides not matched to a gene: 6. The CDR3 covers 12 residues. CDR1 is MNHEY and CDR2 is SVGAGI in the germline V gene. CDR3 DNA: TGTGCCAGCGCGACAGGGCGGCACGAGCAGTACTTC. Amino acids: CASATGRHEQYF.

The chain employs TRBV28 and TRBJ1-1, with TRBD1 matching over 8 bases. The CDR3 consists of 12 residues. V dropped 6 bases and J dropped 7; count of bases not matched to a gene: 4. Germline assignment: CDR1 MDHEN and CDR2 SYDVKM. The CDR3 DNA sequence: TGTGCCAGCAGGTCAGACAGGGGTGAAGCTTTCTTT. Translating it yields CASRSDRGEAFF.

This chain links TRBV6-1 with TRBJ1-5, with unresolved D. The length of the CDR3 is 17 residues. CDR1 MNHNS and CDR2 SASEGT come from the germline V gene. Trimming removed 2 bases from V and 0 bases from J, with 14 bases in between. CDR3 residues: CASSEMSITDSNQPQHF. DNA for the CDR3: TGTGCCAGCAGTGAAATGTCGATTACTGATAGCAATCAGCCCCAGCATTTT.

The chain is built from TRBV29-1 and TRBJ1-4; 7 nucleotides line up with TRBD1. Germline V gene lookup returns CDR1 SQVTM and CDR2 ANQGSEA. V lost 6 bases and J lost 4; bases outside the gene matches: 8. The CDR3 has 14 residues. Here the CDR3 reads CSVETGTDNEKLFF. The CDR3 region has the DNA TGCAGCGTGGAGACCGGGACAGATAATGAAAAACTGTTTTTT.

V gene TRBV28 combines with J gene TRBJ2-5; 8 bases align to TRBD2. The V and J ends lost 2 bases and 5 bases, in that order; junction bases with no gene match: 7. This CDR3 spans 15 amino acids. Per the germline V gene, CDR1 is MDHEN and CDR2 is SYDVKM. The CDR3 is CASSLGAGDVETQYF. The CDR3 nucleotides are TGTGCCAGCAGTTTAGGAGCGGGAGATGTTGAGACCCAGTACTTC.

The chain links TRBV29-1 to TRBJ1-2; the D is unclear. Trimming took off 6 bases at V and 8 bases at J, with 19 bases between the two ends. This CDR3 region has 13 residues. CDR1 and CDR2 from the germline V gene are SQVTM and ANQGSEA. The CDR3 DNA reads TGCAGCGTGGCCTTGGATGTTAATAGCGGCTACACCTTC. Its protein product is CSVALDVNSGYTF.

The V call is TRBV6-5, the J call TRBJ1-4; TRBD1 matches 8 bases. CDR3 length: 15 residues. The germline V gene has CDR1 MNHEY and CDR2 SVGAGI. V trimming: 6 bases; J trimming: 0 bases; junction bases outside the gene matches: 3. CDR3 region: CASRAQGATNEKLFF. The CDR3 DNA follows: TGTGCCAGCAGGGCACAGGGGGCAACTAATGAAAAACTGTTTTTT.

This chain joins TRBV6-5 and TRBJ2-7, with 7 bases aligning to TRBD1. V lost 5 bases, J lost 4 bases, and 8 bases stayed unmatched. The germline V gene has CDR1 MNHEY and CDR2 SVGAGI. The CDR3 runs 14 residues. CDR3 DNA: TGTGCCAGCAGTCCTCGGGACAGAACTTACGAGCAGTACTTC. This encodes CASSPRDRTYEQYF.

The chain combines TRBV11-2 with TRBJ2-2, with TRBD2 matching 7 bases. The germline gives CDR1 SGHAT, CDR2 FQNNGV. Trimming at V came to 2 bases and at J to 5 bases, leaving 8 bases not matched to a gene. The CDR3 length is 16 residues. CDR3 bases: TGTGCCAGCAGCTTACTTGGGAGGGCTAAGACCGGGGAGCTGTTTTTT. It specifies CASSLLGRAKTGELFF.

J is TRBJ1-5 and V is TRBV28, with a tentative D call TRBD1 (6 bases). The length of the CDR3 is 15 residues. Trimming took 7 bases from V and 2 from J, leaving 15 bases between them. The germline V gene encodes CDR1 MDHEN and CDR2 SYDVKM. CDR3 nucleotide sequence: TGTGCCAGCACCACTCCGTCAGGGGGCAATCAGCCCCAGCATTTT. It encodes CASTTPSGGNQPQHF.

Concerning this clone itself: An end of the junction differs from the germline gene, which may be a read error. The chain's CDR3 is CASSLGQGSIQPQHF. In nucleotides, the CDR3 is TGTGCCAGCAGCTTGGGACAGGGGAGCATTCAGCCCCAGCATTTT. The chain employs TRBV5-7 and TRBJ1-5; 8 nucleotides match TRBD1. TRBV5-7 is recorded as an ORF, its role being uncertain. The CDR3 loop spans 15 amino acids.

The gene calls are TRBV4-3 and TRBJ2-7; perhaps TRBD2 as D (5 bases). V was shortened by 4 bases and J by 6 bases, with 19 bases between the two germline ends. Per the germline V gene, CDR1 is LGHNA and CDR2 is YSLEER. This CDR3 is 15 amino acids long. The CDR3 here is CASSRGRSGSIEQYF. DNA of the CDR3: TGCGCCAGCAGCCGCGGCCGGTCGGGATCCATCGAGCAGTACTTC.

V and J are TRBV28 and TRBJ1-2; 7 nucleotides match TRBD1. J was trimmed by 3 bases and V by 5 bases; bases with no gene match: 9. The germline CDR1 and CDR2 sequences are MDHEN and SYDVKM. This CDR3 is 15 amino acids long. The CDR3 nucleotides read TGTGCCAGCAGTGTGACAGGGAAAACTCACTATGGCTACACCTTC. Protein: CASSVTGKTHYGYTF.

The chain combines TRBV4-3 with TRBJ1-2; D might be TRBD1 (5 bases). CDR1 is LGHNA, CDR2 YSLEER, per germline. The CDR3 has 16 amino acids. Deletions cut 0 bases from V and 7 bases from J, with 18 bases between. CDR3 DNA sequence: TGCGCCAGCAGCCAAGATTGGGATTTCAGGGCGGCTGGCTACACCTTC. Amino acid sequence: CASSQDWDFRAAGYTF.

The V gene is TRBV19, the J gene TRBJ1-2; 8 positions agree with TRBD1. The CDR3 loop spans 13 amino acids. Per the germline V gene, CDR1 is LNHDA and CDR2 is SQIVND (reference sequence). V lost 9 bases to trimming and J lost 9 bases; unmatched junction nucleotides: 12. The CDR3 spells CASTEQGGISYTF. CDR3 bases: TGTGCCAGCACTGAACAGGGGGGAATAAGCTACACCTTC.

As concerns this clone: The identical CDR3 is also encoded by other nucleotide sequences in the sample. The chain carries TRBV7-3 and TRBJ1-2; 8 bases are shared with TRBD1. CDR1 is SGHTA and CDR2 is FQGTGA in the germline V gene. The J segment lost 3 bases and the V segment lost 3 bases, leaving 0 bases of the junction unmatched. This CDR3 has 13 amino acids. The CDR3 here is CASSLGQDYGYTF. CDR3 DNA sequence: TGTGCCAGCAGCTTGGGACAGGACTATGGCTACACCTTC.

The DNA of the CDR3 is TGTGCCAGCTCACCAGAAGGGAACCCAGGGGCTGAAAAACTGTTTTTT. It specifies CASSPEGNPGAEKLFF. The V and J genes are TRBV18 and TRBJ1-4; D may be TRBD1 (6 bases). The V end was cut by 2 bases, the J end by 7 bases, with 17 bases between. CDR3 size: 16 residues. Germline V gene data show CDR1 as KGHSH and CDR2 as LQKENI.